The source of this T cell receptor beta chain is a study of T cells in localized non-small cell lung cancer. This clone is medium-sized (0.01 to 0.1%) by share. Its antigen is still unknown. Whole-study results and caveats: The study detected a median approximately 57 of the top 100 tumor clones in adjacent lung. Density of T cells in blood, when higher, went with longer overall survival. Analysis by sequencing included only one tumor region, so heterogeneity remains possible.

The CDR3 totals 17 residues. J gave up 4 bases and V 0 bases, and 7 bases lay outside the gene matches. Germline CDR1 MNHGY, CDR2 SAAAGT. Profiled with immunoSEQ multiplex PCR; TCRdb holds only in-frame clones, not every one. In the table there are some 1,900 clones, under 30% of which are singletons. Adjacent lung tissue lacking atypia was obtained at a distance of at least 2 cm from the tumor margin. This receptor was obtained from a female donor older than 55 with stage I lung adenocarcinoma. Sequencing used normal lung tissue next to the tumor, obtained before any cancer treatment. V and J are TRBV6-8 and TRBJ2-2, with 8 nucleotides matching TRBD2. The CDR3 spells CASSYSMGSGATGELFF. The CDR3 DNA sequence: TGTGCCAGCAGTTACTCGATGGGTAGCGGGGCCACCGGGGAGCTGTTTTTT.